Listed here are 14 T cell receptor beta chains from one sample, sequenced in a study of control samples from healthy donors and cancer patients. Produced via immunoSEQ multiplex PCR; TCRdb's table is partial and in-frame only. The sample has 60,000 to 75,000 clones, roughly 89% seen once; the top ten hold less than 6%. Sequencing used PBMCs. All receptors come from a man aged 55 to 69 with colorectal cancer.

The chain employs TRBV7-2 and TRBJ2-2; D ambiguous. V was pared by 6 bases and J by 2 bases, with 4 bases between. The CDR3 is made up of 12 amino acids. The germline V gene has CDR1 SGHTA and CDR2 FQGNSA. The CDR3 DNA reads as TGTGCCAGCAGTAAAAACACCGGGGAGCTGTTTTTT. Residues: CASSKNTGELFF.

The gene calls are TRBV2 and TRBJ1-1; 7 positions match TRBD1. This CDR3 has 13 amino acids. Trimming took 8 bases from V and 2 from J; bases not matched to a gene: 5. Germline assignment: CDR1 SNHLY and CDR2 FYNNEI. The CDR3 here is CASLTGPNTEAFF. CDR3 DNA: TGTGCCAGCTTGACAGGGCCTAACACTGAAGCTTTCTTT.

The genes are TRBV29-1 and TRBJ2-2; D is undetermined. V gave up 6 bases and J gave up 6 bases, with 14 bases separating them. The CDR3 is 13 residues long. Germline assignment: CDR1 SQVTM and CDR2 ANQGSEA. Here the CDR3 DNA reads TGCAGCGTGGCCCCGACATTCCCCGGGGAGCTGTTTTTT. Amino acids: CSVAPTFPGELFF.

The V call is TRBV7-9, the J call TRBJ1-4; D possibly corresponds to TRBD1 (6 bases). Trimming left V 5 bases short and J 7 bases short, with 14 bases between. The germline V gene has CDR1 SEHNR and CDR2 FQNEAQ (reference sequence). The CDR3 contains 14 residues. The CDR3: CASSHRGASEKLFF. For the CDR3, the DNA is TGTGCCAGCAGCCACCGGGGGGCTAGTGAAAAACTGTTTTTT. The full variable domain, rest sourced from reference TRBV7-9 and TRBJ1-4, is DTGVSQNPRHKITKRGQNVTFRCDPISEHNRLYWYRQTLGQGPEFLTYFQNEAQLEKSRLLSDRFSAERPKGSFSTLEIQRTEQGDSAMYLCASSHRGASEKLFFGSGTQLSVL.

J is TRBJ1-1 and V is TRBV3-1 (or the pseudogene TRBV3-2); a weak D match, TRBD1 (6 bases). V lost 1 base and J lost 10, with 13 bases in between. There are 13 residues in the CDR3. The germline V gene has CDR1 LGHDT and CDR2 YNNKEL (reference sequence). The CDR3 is CASSQVAGRGAFF. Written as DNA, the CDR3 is TGTGCCAGCAGCCAAGTGGCGGGCAGGGGAGCTTTCTTT.

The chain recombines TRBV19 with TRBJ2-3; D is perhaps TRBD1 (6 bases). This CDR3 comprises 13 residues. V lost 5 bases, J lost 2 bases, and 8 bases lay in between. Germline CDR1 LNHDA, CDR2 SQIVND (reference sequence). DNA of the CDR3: TGTGCCAGTAGTGGGGACAACACAGATACGCAGTATTTT. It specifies CASSGDNTDTQYF.

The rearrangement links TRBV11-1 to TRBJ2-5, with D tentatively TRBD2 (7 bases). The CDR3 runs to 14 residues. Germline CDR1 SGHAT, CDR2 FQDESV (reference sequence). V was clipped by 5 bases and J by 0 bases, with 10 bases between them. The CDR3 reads CASSPGGHQETQYF. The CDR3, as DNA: TGTGCCAGCAGCCCCGGGGGGCACCAAGAGACCCAGTACTTC. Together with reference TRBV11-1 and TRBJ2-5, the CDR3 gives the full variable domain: EAEVAQSPRYKITEKSQAVAFWCDPISGHATLYWYRQILGQGPELLVQFQDESVVDDSQLPKDRFSAERLKGVDSTLKIQPAELGDSAMYLCASSPGGHQETQYFGPGTRLLVL.

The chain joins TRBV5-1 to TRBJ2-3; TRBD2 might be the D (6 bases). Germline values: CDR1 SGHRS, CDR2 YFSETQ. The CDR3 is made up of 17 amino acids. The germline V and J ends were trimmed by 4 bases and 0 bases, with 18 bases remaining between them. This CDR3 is CASSGGSGGASTDTQYF. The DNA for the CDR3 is TGCGCCAGCAGCGGAGGGTCCGGCGGGGCCAGCACAGATACGCAGTATTTT.

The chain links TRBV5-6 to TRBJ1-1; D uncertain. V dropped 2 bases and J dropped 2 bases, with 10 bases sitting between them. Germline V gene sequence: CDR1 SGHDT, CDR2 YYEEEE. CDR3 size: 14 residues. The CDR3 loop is CASSFPKANTEAFF. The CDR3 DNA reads TGTGCCAGCAGCTTCCCAAAAGCCAACACTGAAGCTTTCTTT.

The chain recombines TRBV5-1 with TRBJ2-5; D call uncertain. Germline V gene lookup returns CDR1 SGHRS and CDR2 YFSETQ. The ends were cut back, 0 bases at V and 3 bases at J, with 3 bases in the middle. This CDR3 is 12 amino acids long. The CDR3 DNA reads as TGCGCCAGCAGCTTGGGGGAAGAGACCCAGTACTTC. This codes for CASSLGEETQYF. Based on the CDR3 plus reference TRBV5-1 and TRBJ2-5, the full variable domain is KAGVTQTPRYLIKTRGQQVTLSCSPISGHRSVSWYQQTPGQGLQFLFEYFSETQRNKGNFPGRFSGRQFSNSRSEMNVSTLELGDSALYLCASSLGEETQYFGPGTRLLVL.

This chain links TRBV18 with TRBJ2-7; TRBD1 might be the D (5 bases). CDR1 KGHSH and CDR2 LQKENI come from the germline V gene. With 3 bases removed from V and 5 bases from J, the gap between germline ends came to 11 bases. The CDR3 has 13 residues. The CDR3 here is CASSPSLGDEQYF. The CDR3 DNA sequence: TGTGCCAGCTCACCGTCGTTAGGGGACGAGCAGTACTTC.

CDR3 in DNA: TGTGCCAGTAGTGAGGCTAGCGGGGATGCAGATACGCAGTATTTT. Translated, it gives CASSEASGDADTQYF. The rearrangement uses TRBV19 and TRBJ2-3; 9 nucleotides match TRBD2. Germline V gene lookup returns CDR1 LNHDA and CDR2 SQIVND (reference sequence). Trimming cost V 5 bases and J 4 bases; bases outside gene matches: 7. The CDR3 contains 15 residues.

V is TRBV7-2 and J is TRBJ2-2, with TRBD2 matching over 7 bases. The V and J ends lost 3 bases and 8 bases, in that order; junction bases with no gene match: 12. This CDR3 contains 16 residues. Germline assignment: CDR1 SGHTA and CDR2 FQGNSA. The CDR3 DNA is TGTGCCAGCAGCTTTCCCTCGGGGGGATCCGAGGGGGAGCTGTTTTTT. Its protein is CASSFPSGGSEGELFF.

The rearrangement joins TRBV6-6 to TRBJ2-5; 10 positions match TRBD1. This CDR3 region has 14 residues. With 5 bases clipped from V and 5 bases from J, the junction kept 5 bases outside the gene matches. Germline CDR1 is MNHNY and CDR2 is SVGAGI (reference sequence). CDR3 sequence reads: CASSGQGGKETQYF. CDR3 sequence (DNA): TGTGCCAGCAGTGGACAGGGGGGCAAGGAGACCCAGTACTTC.